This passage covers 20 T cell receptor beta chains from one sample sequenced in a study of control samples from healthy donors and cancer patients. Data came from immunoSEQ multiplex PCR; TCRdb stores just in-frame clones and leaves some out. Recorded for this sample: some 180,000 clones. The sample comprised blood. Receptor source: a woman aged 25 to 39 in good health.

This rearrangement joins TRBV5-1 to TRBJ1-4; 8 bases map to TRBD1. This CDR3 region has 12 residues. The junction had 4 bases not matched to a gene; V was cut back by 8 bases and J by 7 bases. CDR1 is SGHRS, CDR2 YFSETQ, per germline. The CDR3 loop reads CASRQGAEKLFF. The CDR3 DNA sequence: TGCGCCAGTCGGCAGGGGGCTGAAAAACTGTTTTTT.

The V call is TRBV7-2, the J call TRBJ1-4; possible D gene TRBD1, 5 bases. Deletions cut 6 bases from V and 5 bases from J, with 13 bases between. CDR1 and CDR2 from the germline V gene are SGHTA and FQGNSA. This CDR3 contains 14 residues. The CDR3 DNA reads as TGTGCCAGCAGTATGGCAGGGAGGAATGAAAAACTGTTTTTT. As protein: CASSMAGRNEKLFF.

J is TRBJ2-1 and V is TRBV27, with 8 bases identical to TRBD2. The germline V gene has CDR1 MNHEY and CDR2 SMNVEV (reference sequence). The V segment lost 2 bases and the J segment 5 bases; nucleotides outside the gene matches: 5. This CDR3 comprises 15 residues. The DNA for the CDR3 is TGTGCCAGCAGTTTAACAGCGGGGGCGCACAATGAGCAGTTCTTC. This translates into CASSLTAGAHNEQFF.

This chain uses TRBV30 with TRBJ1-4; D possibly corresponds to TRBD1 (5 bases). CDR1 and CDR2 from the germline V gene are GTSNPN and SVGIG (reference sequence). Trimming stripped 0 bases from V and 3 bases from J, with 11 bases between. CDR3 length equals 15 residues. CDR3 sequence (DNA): TGTGCCTGGAGTGTAGTGCAGGGACCTAATGAAAAACTGTTTTTT. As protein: CAWSVVQGPNEKLFF.

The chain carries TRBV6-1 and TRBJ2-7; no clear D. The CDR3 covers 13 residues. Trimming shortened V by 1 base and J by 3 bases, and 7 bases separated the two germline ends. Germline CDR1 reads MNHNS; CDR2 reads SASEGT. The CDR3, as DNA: TGTGCCAGCAGTGAAGGCTCACGCTACGAGCAGTACTTC. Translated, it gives CASSEGSRYEQYF.

The DNA for the CDR3 is TGTGCCAGCTCACCCCTCGACCGAAATAGCAATCAGCCCCAGCATTTT. Translation: CASSPLDRNSNQPQHF. The chain has TRBV18 and TRBJ1-5; no reliable D call. The CDR3 is 16 residues long. Germline CDR1 and CDR2: KGHSH and LQKENI. Between the trimmed V and J ends, which lost 3 bases and 0 bases, there was a span of 12 bases. Using reference TRBV18 and TRBJ1-5 for the parts outside the CDR3, the full variable domain is NAGVMQNPRHLVRRRGQEARLRCSPMKGHSHVYWYRQLPEEGLKFMVYLQKENIIDESGMPKERFSAEFPKEGPSILRIQQVVRGDSAAYFCASSPLDRNSNQPQHFGDGTRLSIL.

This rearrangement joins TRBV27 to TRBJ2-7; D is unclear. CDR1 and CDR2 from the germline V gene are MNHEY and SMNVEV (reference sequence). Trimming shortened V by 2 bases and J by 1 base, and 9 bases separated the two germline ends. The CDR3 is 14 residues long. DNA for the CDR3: TGTGCCAGCAGTTTAGCGGTCTCTTCCTACGAGCAGTACTTC. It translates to CASSLAVSSYEQYF.

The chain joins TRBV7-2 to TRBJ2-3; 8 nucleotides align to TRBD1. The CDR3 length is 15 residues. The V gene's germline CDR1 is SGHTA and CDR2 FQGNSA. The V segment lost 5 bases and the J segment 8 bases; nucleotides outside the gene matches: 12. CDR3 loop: CASSRDRRESGTQYF. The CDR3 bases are TGTGCCAGCAGCCGGGACAGGAGGGAGAGTGGTACGCAGTATTTT.

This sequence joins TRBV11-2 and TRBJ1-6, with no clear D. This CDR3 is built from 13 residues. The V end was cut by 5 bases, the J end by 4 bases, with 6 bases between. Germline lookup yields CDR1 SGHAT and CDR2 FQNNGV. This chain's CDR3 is CASSPNYNSPLHF. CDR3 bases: TGTGCCAGCAGCCCAAATTATAATTCACCCCTCCACTTT.

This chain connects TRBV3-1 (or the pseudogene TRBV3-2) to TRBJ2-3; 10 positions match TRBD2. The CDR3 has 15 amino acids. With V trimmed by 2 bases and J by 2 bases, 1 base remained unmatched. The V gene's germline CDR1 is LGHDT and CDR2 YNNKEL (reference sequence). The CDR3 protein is CASSQLAGVTDTQYF. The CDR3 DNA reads TGTGCCAGCAGCCAACTAGCGGGGGTCACAGATACGCAGTATTTT.

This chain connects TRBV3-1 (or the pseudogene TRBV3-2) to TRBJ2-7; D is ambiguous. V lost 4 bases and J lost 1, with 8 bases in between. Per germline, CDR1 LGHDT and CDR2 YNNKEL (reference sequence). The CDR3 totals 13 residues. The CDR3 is CASSPASSYEQYF. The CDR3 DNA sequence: TGTGCCAGCAGCCCGGCTAGTTCCTACGAGCAGTACTTC.

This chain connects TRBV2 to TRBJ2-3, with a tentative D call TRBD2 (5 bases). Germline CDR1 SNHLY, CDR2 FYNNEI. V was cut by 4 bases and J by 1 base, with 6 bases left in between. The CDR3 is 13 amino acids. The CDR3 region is CASSGAGTDTQYF. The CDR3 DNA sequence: TGTGCCAGCAGTGGAGCGGGCACAGATACGCAGTATTTT.

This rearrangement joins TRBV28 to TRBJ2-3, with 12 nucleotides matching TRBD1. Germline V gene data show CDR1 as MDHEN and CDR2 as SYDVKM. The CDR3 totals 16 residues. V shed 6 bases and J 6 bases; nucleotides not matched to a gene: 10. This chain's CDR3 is CASSLDRDRGRDTQYF. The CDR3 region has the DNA TGTGCCAGCAGCTTAGACCGGGACAGGGGGCGGGATACGCAGTATTTT.

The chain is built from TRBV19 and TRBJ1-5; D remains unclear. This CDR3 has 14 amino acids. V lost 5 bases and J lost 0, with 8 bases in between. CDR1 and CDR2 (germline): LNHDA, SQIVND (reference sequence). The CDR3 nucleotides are TGTGCCAGTAGTGCTACTTATAGCAATCAGCCCCAGCATTTT. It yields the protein CASSATYSNQPQHF.

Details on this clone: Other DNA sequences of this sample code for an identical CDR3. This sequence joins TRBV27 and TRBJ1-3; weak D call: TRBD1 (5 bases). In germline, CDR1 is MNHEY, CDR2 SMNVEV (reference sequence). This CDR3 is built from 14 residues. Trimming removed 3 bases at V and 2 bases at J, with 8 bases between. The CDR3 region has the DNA TGTGCCAGCAGTTTTGGGGGGACTGGAAACACCATATATTTT. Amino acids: CASSFGGTGNTIYF.

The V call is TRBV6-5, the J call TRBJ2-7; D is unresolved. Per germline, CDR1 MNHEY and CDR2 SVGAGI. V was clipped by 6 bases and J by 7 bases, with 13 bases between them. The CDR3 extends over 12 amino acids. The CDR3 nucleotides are TGTGCCAGCAGACCTACCTTGGGGGAGCAGTACTTC. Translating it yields CASRPTLGEQYF.

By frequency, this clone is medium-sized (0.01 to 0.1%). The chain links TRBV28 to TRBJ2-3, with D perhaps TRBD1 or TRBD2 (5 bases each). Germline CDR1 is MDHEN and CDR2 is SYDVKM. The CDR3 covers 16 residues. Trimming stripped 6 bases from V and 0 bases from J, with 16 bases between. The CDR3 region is CASSQLGRTSTDTQYF. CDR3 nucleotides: TGTGCCAGCAGCCAATTGGGACGGACTAGCACAGATACGCAGTATTTT.

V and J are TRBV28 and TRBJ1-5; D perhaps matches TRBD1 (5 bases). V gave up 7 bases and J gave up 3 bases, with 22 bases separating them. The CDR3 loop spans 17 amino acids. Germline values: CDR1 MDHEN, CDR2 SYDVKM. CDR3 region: CASTNPLGGFNNQPQHF. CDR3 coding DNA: TGTGCCAGCACTAACCCGTTGGGGGGGTTTAACAATCAGCCCCAGCATTTT.

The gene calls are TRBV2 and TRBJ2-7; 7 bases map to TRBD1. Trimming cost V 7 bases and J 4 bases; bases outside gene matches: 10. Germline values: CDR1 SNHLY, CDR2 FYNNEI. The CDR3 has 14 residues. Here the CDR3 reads CASNRRDSRYEQYF. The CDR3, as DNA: TGTGCCAGCAATCGAAGGGACAGCCGATACGAGCAGTACTTC.

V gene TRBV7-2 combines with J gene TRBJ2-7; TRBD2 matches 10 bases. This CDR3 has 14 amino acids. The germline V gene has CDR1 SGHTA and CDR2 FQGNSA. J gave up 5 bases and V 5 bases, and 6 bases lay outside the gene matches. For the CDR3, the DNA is TGTGCCAGCAGCATTGGGACTAGCGCCCACGAGCAGTACTTC. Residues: CASSIGTSAHEQYF.